The 11 T cell receptor beta chains below come from one sample, sequenced in a study of T-cell reconstitution after alpha-beta-depleted transplantation in children. Unique molecular identifiers tagged the TCRbeta library. Via MiXCR, TCRdb re-called the PCR reads, giving one row per CDR3 protein. The table lists a few hundred thousand distinct CDR3 sequences, roughly 20% of them singletons. This material consisted of PBMCs from the stem cell graft donor, taken from the stem cell graft. Receptor source: a human donor who donated a stem cell graft to a child with acute myeloid leukemia.

The V call is TRBV29-1, the J call TRBJ1-2; D remains unclear. V was pared by 0 bases and J by 8 bases, with 16 bases between. This CDR3 is built from 14 residues. CDR1 SQVTM and CDR2 ANQGSEA come from the germline V gene. The CDR3 DNA reads TGCAGCGTTGAAGATGGGCAGCCCCCGGGAGGCTACACCTTC. Residues: CSVEDGQPPGGYTF.

The chain uses TRBV20-1 and TRBJ2-3, with TRBD1 matching 10 bases. The germline V gene encodes CDR1 DFQATT and CDR2 SNEGSKA (reference sequence). The CDR3 length is 15 residues. V was pared by 6 bases and J by 6 bases, with 12 bases of the junction left unmatched. CDR3 coding DNA: TGCAGTGCCCTCCCGGGACAGGGGTCCCCGGATACGCAGTATTTT. This encodes CSALPGQGSPDTQYF.

This clonotype was observed at least ten times. J is TRBJ2-3 and V is TRBV4-3; the D call may be TRBD1 or TRBD2 (5 bases each). CDR1 is LGHNA and CDR2 is YSLEER in the germline V gene. Trimming pared 0 bases from V and 4 bases from J, leaving 17 bases between. This CDR3 region has 17 residues. CDR3 amino acids: CASSQDRAGRGADTQYF. The CDR3 DNA sequence: TGCGCCAGCAGCCAAGATCGGGCCGGACGAGGGGCAGATACGCAGTATTTT.

CDR3 in DNA: TGCGCCAGCAGCGCATCGCCTGGGGAGGGACAAGAGACCCAGTACTTC. Encoded protein: CASSASPGEGQETQYF. The chain links TRBV5-1 to TRBJ2-5; 7 nucleotides line up with TRBD2. Germline CDR1 is SGHRS and CDR2 is YFSETQ. This CDR3 is 16 amino acids long. V dropped 4 bases and J dropped 2; count of bases not matched to a gene: 11.

This clonotype was counted only a few times. The rearrangement uses TRBV6-2 or TRBV6-3 and TRBJ2-1; D gene ambiguous. The CDR3 sequence is 11 residues long. V was shortened by 3 bases and J by 9 bases, with 6 bases between the two germline ends. Germline CDR1 is MNHEY and CDR2 is SVGEGT. The CDR3 sequence: CASSYGTEQFF. The CDR3 region has the DNA TGTGCCAGCAGTTATGGCACTGAGCAGTTCTTC.

V is TRBV6-5 and J is TRBJ2-6; TRBD1 agrees at 9 bases. The CDR3 runs to 18 residues. Germline assignment: CDR1 MNHEY and CDR2 SVGAGI. Trimming took 2 bases from V and 2 from J; bases not matched to a gene: 7. Written as DNA, the CDR3 is TGTGCCAGCAGTTACGTAACCGGGACAGGGACTGGGGCCAACGTCCTGACTTTC. Encoded protein: CASSYVTGTGTGANVLTF.

This clonotype showed up many times. This chain connects TRBV13 to TRBJ2-4, with 8 bases aligning to TRBD2. The germline V gene encodes CDR1 PRHDT and CDR2 FYEKMQ (reference sequence). The CDR3 totals 14 residues. V lost 5 bases and J lost 5; bases outside the gene matches: 5. The CDR3 region is CASSMTSVENIQYF. The CDR3 DNA follows: TGTGCCAGCAGCATGACTAGCGTTGAAAACATTCAGTACTTC.

This clonotype was detected only a few times. The V gene is TRBV20-1, the J gene TRBJ2-7; D unclear. The germline V and J ends were trimmed by 0 bases and 0 bases, with 15 bases remaining between them. This CDR3 spans 16 amino acids. Germline loops: CDR1 DFQATT, CDR2 SNEGSKA (reference sequence). The CDR3 DNA reads as TGCAGTGCTAGAGACGTCCGGGTAGGGCTCTCCTACGAGCAGTACTTC. It specifies CSARDVRVGLSYEQYF.

This rearrangement joins TRBV4-3 to TRBJ1-1; D gene ambiguous. The V gene's germline CDR1 is LGHNA and CDR2 YSLEER. Trimming removed 4 bases at V and 0 bases at J, with 12 bases between. The CDR3 is 15 residues long. The CDR3 is CASSPSWTVNTEAFF. CDR3 nucleotide sequence: TGCGCCAGCAGCCCGTCGTGGACGGTGAACACTGAAGCTTTCTTT.

This chain links TRBV27 with TRBJ1-5; D gene unclear. With 3 bases removed from V and 0 bases from J, the gap between germline ends came to 9 bases. The CDR3 extends over 15 amino acids. Germline V gene lookup returns CDR1 MNHEY and CDR2 SMNVEV (reference sequence). The CDR3 loop reads CASSFFADSNQPQHF. The CDR3 DNA sequence: TGTGCCAGCAGTTTTTTTGCGGATAGCAATCAGCCCCAGCATTTT.

This clonotype was detected ten times or more. V usage is TRBV29-1 and J usage is TRBJ2-7; 7 bases fit TRBD2. This CDR3 comprises 14 residues. The germline V gene encodes CDR1 SQVTM and CDR2 ANQGSEA. V lost 7 bases, J lost 6 bases, and 15 bases stayed unmatched. CDR3 sequence: CSARLASKIGEQYF. The CDR3 region has the DNA TGCAGCGCCCGACTAGCATCTAAGATCGGCGAGCAGTACTTC.